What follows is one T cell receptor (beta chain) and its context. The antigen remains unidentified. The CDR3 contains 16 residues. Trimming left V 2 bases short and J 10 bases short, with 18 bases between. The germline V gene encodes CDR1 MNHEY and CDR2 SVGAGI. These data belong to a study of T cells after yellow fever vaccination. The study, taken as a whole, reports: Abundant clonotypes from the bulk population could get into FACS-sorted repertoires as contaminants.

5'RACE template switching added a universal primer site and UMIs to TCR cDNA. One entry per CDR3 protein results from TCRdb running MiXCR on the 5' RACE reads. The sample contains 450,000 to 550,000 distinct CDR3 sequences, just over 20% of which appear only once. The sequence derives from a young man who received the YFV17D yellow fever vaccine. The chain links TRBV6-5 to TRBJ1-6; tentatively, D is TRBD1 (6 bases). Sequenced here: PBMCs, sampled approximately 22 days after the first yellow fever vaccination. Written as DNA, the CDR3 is TGTGCCAGCAGTTACATGGCCAGGGGAGCGGAATCACCCCTCCACTTT. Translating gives CASSYMARGAESPLHF.